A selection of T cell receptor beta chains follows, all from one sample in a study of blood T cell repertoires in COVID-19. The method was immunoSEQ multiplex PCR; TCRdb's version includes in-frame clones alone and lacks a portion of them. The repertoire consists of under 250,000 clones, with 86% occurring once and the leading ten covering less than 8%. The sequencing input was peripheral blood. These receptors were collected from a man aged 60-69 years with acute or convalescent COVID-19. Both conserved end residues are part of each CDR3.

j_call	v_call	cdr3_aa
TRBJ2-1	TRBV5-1	CASSLLADSYNEQFF
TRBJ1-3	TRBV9	CASSEQAFSGNTIYF
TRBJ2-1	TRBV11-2	CASTPDERAYNEQFF
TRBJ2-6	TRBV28	CASTHPGGASSGANVLTF
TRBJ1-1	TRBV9	CASSEVASLRGLNTEAFF
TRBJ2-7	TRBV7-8	CASSLVGGPTGIGEQYF
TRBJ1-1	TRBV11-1	CASSPRGVNTEAFF
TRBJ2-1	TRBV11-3	CASTPGSSYNEQFF
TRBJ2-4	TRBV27	CASSLYTGSQNIQYF
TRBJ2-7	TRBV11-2	CASSLDGTRGYEQYF
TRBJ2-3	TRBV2	CASSERAGGISDTQYF
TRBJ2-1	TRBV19	CASSLTSGSVNEQFF
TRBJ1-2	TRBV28	CASSLSGGGYGYTF
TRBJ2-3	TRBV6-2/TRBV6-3	CASSSRGLAGVRTQYF